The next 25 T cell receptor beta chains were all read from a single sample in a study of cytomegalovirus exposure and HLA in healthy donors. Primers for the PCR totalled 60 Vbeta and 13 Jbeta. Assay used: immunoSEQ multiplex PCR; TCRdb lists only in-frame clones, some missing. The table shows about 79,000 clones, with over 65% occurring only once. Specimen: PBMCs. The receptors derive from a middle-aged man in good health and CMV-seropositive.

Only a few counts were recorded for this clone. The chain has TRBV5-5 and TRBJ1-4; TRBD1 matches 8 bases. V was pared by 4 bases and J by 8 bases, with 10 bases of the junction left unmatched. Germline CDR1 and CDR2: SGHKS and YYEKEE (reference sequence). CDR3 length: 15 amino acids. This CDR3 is CASSPQGERREKLFF. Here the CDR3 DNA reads TGTGCCAGCAGCCCACAGGGGGAAAGGAGGGAAAAACTGTTTTTT.

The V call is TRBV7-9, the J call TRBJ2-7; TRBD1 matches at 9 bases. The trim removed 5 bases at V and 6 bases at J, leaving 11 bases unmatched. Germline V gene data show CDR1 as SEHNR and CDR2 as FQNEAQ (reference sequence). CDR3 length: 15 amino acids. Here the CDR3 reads CASSRLGQGDGEQYF. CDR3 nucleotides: TGTGCCAGCAGCCGCCTGGGACAGGGCGACGGCGAGCAGTACTTC.

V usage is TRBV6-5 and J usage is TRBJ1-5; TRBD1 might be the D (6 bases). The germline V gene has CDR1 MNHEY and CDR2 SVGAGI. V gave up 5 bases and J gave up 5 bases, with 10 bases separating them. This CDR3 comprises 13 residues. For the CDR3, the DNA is TGTGCCAGCAGTCAGGACAGATATCAGCCCCAGCATTTT. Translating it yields CASSQDRYQPQHF.

This CDR3 reads CASSDGGLYEQYF. The CDR3, as DNA: TGTGCCAGCAGTGACGGGGGGCTTTACGAGCAGTACTTC. The V gene is TRBV2, the J gene TRBJ2-5; TRBD2 is a possible D gene (7 bases). The J call is in doubt because the DNA end fits TRBJ2-7 better. Per the germline V gene, CDR1 is SNHLY and CDR2 is FYNNEI. The CDR3 loop spans 13 amino acids.

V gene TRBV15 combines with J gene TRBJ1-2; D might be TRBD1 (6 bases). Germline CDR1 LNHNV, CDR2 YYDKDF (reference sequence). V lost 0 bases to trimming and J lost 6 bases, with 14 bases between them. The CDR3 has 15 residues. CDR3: CATSRDDRSRDGYTF. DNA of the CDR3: TGTGCCACCAGCAGAGATGACAGGAGCCGAGATGGCTACACCTTC.

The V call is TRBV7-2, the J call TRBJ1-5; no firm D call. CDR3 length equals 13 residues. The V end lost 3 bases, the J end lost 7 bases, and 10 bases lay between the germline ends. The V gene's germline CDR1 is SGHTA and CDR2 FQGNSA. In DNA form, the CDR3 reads TGTGCCAGCAGCTTGGTTTCCAGGCAGCCCCAGCATTTT. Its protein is CASSLVSRQPQHF.

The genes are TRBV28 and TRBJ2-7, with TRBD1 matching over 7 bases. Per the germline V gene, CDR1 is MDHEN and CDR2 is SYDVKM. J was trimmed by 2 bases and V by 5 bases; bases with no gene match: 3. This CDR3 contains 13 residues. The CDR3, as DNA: TGTGCCAGCAGTGGTGACAGGGCCTACGAGCAGTACTTC. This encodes CASSGDRAYEQYF.

CDR3 sequence (DNA): TGTGCCAGCAGCACGGACAGGGGGCTGGACGAGCAGTACTTC. It translates to CASSTDRGLDEQYF. This chain connects TRBV11-2 to TRBJ2-7; 11 bases are a match to TRBD1. With V trimmed by 5 bases and J by 5 bases, 5 bases remained unmatched. Germline V CDR1 and CDR2: SGHAT, FQNNGV. The CDR3 runs to 14 residues.

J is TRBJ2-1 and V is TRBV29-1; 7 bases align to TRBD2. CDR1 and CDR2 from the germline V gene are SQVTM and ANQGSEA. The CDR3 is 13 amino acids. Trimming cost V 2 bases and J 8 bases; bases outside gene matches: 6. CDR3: CSVESGISDEQFF. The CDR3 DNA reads TGCAGCGTTGAAAGCGGGATTAGCGATGAGCAGTTCTTC.

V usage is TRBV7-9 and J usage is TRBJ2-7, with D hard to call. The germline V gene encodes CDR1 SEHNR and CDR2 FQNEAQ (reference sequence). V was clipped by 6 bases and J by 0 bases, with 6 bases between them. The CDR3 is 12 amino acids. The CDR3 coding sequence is TGTGCCAGCAGACAGAGCTCCTACGAGCAGTACTTC. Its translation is CASRQSSYEQYF. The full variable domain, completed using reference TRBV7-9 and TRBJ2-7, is DTGVSQNPRHKITKRGQNVTFRCDPISEHNRLYWYRQTLGQGPEFLTYFQNEAQLEKSRLLSDRFSAERPKGSFSTLEIQRTEQGDSAMYLCASRQSSYEQYFGPGTRLTVT.

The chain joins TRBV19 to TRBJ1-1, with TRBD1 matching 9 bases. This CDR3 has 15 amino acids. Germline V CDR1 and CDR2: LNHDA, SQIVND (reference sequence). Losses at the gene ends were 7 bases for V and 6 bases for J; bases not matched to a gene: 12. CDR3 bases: TGTGCCAGTAAACCTACAGGGGGCGTTCACGCTGAAGCTTTCTTT. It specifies CASKPTGGVHAEAFF.

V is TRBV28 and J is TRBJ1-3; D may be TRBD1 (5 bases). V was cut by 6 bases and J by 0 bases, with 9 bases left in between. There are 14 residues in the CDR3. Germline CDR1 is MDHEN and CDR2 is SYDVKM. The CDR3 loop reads CASRPGNSGNTIYF. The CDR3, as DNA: TGTGCCAGCAGGCCAGGGAACTCTGGAAACACCATATATTTT.

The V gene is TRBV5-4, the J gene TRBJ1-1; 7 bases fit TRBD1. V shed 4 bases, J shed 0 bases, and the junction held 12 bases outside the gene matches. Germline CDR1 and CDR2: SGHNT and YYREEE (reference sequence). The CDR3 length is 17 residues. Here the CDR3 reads CASSPSGTAIMNTEAFF. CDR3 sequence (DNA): TGTGCCAGCAGCCCCTCCGGGACAGCCATAATGAACACTGAAGCTTTCTTT.

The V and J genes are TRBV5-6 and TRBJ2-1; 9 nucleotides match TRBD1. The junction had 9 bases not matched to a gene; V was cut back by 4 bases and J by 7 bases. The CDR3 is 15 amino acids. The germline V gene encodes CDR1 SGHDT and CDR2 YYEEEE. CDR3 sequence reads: CASSQGQGDWNEQFF. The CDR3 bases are TGTGCCAGCAGCCAGGGACAGGGAGATTGGAATGAGCAGTTCTTC. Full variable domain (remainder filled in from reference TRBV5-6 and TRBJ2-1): DAGVTQSPTHLIKTRGQQVTLRCSPKSGHDTVSWYQQALGQGPQFIFQYYEEEERQRGNFPDRFSGHQFPNYSSELNVNALLLGDSALYLCASSQGQGDWNEQFFGPGTRLTVL.

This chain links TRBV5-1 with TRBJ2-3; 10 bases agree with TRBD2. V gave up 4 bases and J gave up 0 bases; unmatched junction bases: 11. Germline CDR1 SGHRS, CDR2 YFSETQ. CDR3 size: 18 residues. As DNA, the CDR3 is TGCGCCAGCAGCCCGAAATTGTTAGCGGGGGGTAGCACAGATACGCAGTATTTT. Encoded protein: CASSPKLLAGGSTDTQYF.

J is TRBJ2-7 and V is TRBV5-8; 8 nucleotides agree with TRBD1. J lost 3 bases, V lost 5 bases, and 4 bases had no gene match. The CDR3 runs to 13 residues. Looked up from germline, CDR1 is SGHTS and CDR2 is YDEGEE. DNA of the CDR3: TGTGCCAGCAGGGGCAGGGGGCTCTACGAGCAGTACTTC. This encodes CASRGRGLYEQYF.

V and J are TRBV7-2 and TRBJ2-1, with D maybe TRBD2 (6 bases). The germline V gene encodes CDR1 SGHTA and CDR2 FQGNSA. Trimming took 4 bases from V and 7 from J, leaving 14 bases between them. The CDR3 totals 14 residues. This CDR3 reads CASSSPGGGNEQFF. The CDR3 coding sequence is TGTGCCAGCAGCTCCCCGGGTGGGGGGAATGAGCAGTTCTTC.

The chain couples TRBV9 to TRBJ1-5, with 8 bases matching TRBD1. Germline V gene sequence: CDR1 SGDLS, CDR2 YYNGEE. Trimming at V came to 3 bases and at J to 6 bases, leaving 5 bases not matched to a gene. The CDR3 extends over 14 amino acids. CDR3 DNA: TGTGCCAGCAGCGATACAGGGGGTATTCAGCCCCAGCATTTT. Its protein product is CASSDTGGIQPQHF.

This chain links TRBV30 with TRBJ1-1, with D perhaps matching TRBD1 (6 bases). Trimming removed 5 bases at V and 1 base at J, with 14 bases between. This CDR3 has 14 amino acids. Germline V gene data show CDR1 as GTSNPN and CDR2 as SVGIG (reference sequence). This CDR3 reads CAWVQGSWNTEAFF. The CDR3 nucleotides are TGTGCCTGGGTTCAGGGGTCATGGAACACTGAAGCTTTCTTT.

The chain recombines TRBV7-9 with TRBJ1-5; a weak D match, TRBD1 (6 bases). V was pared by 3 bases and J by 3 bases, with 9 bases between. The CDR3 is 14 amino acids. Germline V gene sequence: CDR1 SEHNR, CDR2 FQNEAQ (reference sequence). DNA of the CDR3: TGTGCCAGCAGCTTTACAGGGAACAATCAGCCCCAGCATTTT. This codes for CASSFTGNNQPQHF. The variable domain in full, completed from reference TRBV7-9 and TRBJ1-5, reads DTGVSQNPRHKITKRGQNVTFRCDPISEHNRLYWYRQTLGQGPEFLTYFQNEAQLEKSRLLSDRFSAERPKGSFSTLEIQRTEQGDSAMYLCASSFTGNNQPQHFGDGTRLSIL.

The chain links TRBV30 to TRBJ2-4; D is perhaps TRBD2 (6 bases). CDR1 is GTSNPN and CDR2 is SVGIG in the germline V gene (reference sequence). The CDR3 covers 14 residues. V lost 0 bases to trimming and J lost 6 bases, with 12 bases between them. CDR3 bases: TGTGCCTGGAGTGTGGGGGGAGTAACAAACATTCAGTACTTC. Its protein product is CAWSVGGVTNIQYF.

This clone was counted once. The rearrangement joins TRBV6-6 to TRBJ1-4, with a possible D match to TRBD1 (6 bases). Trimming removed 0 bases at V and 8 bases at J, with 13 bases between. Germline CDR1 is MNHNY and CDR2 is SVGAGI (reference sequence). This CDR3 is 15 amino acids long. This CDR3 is CASSYSGTLREKLFF. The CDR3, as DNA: TGTGCCAGCAGTTACTCCGGGACACTCCGCGAAAAACTGTTTTTT.

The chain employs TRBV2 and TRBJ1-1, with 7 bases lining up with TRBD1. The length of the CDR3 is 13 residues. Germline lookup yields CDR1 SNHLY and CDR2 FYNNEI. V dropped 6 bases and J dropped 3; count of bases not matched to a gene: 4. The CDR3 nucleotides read TGTGCCAGCAGCAACGACAGGGACACTGAAGCTTTCTTT. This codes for CASSNDRDTEAFF.

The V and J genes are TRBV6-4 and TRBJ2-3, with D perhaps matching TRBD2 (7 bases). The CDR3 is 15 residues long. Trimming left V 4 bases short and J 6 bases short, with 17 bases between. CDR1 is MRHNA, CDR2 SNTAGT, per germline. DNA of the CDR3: TGTGCCAGCAGTGCCGTCGTGGGGGGGCCGGATACGCAGTATTTT. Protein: CASSAVVGGPDTQYF.

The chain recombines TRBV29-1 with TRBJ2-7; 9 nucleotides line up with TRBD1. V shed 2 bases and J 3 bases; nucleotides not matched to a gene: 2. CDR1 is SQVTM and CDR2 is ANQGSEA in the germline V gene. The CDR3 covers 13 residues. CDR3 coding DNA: TGCAGCGTTGAAAAGGACAGGGGCTACGAGCAGTACTTC. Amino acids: CSVEKDRGYEQYF.